This T cell receptor (beta chain) emerged from a study of cytomegalovirus exposure and HLA in healthy donors. Study background: Inside one of the first data releases sat about 85 million unique TCRs taken from HLA-typed donors. Findings and limits, study-wide: Researchers catalogued 164 TCR beta chains as cytomegalovirus-associated. High sensitivity and specificity were reportedly achieved when the classifier diagnosed cytomegalovirus status.

Between the trimmed V and J ends, which lost 1 base and 0 bases, there was a span of 10 bases. The CDR3 length is 15 residues. Per the germline V gene, CDR1 is MGHRA and CDR2 is YSYEKL. In the PCR, 60 Vbeta and 13 Jbeta primers were used. Per the original methods: Unique TCR beta chains numbered around 80 million in a later analysis, with around 12 million shared. Sequencing used immunoSEQ multiplex PCR; TCRdb keeps in-frame clones, though not all of them. That table supplies the V and J calls and clone size; D and trimming were determined from the DNA. Of 150,000 to 200,000 clones in the sample, around 84% were seen once. This clone was seen ten or more times. As yet, its antigen is unknown.

The genes are TRBV4-1 and TRBJ2-7; D uncertain. The source of this sequence is a woman aged 40-49 years in good health and CMV-seronegative. The sequenced sample was PBMCs. For the CDR3, the DNA is TGCGCCAGCAGCCAAGCCTCGTACAGCTCCTACGAGCAGTACTTC. Translated, it gives CASSQASYSSYEQYF.